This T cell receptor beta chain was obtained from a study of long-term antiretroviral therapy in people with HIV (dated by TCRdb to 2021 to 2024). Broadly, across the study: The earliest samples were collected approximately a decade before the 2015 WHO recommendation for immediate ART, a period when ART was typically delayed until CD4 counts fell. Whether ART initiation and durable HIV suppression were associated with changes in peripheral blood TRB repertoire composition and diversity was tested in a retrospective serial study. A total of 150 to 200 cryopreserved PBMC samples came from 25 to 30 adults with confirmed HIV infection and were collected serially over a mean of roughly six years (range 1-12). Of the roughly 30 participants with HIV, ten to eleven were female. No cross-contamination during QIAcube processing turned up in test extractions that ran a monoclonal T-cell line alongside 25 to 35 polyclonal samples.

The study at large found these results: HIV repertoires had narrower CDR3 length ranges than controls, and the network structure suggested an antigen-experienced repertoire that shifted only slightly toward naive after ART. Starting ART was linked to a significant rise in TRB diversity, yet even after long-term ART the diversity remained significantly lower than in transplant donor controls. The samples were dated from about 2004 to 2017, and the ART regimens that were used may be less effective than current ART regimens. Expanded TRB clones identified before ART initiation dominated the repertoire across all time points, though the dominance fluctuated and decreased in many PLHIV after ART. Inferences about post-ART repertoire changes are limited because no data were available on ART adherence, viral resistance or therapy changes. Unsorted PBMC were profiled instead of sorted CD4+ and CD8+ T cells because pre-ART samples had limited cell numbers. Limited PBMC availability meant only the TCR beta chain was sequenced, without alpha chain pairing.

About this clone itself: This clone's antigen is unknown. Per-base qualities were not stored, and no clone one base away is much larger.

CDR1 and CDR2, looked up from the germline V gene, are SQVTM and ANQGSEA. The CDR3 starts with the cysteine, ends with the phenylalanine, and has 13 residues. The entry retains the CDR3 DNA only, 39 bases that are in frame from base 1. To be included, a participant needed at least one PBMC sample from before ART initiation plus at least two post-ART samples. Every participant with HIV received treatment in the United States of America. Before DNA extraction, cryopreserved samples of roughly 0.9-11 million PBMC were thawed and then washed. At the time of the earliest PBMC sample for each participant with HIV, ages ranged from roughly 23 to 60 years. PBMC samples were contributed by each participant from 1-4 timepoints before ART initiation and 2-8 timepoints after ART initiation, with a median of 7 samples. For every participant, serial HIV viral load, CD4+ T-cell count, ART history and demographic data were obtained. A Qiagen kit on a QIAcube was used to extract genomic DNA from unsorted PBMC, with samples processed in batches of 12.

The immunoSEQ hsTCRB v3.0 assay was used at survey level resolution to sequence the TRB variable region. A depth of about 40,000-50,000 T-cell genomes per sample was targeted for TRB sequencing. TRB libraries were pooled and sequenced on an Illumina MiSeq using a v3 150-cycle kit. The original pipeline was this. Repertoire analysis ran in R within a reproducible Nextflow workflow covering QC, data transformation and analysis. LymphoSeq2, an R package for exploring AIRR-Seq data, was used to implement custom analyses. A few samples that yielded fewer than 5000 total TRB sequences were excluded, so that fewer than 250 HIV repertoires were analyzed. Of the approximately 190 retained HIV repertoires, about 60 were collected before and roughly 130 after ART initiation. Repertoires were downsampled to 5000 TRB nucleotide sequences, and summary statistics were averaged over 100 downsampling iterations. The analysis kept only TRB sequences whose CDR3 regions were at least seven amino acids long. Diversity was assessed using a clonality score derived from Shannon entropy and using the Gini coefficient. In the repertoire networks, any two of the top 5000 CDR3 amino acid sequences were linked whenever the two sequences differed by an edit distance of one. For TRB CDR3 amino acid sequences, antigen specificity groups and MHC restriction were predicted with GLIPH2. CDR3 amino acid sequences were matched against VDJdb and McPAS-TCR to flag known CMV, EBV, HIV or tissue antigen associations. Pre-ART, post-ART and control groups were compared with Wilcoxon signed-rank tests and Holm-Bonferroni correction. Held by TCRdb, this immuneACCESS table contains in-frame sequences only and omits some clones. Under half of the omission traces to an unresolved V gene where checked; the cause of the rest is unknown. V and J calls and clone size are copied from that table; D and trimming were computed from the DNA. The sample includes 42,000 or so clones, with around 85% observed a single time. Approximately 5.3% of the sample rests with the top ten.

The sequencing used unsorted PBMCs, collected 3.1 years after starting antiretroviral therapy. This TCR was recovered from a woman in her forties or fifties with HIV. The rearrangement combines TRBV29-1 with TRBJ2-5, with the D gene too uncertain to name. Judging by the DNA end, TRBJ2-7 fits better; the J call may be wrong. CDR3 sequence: CSVEGPGRSEQYF. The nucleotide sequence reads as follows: TGCAGCGTTGAAGGGCCGGGTCGCTCCGAGCAGTACTTC.